This T cell receptor beta chain was identified during a study of shared clonotypes between healthy human individuals. Study-level background: For every donor, three CD4 naive, three CD4 memory, two CD8 naive and one CD8 memory plates were used.

Produced via immunoSEQ multiplex PCR; TCRdb's table is partial and in-frame only. The table includes just under 350,000 clones, about 73% detected once. The split of CD4+ cells yielded CD45RA+ naive and CD45RA-negative memory subsets. With V trimmed by 2 bases and J by 7 bases, 6 bases remained unmatched. The CDR3 loop spans 14 amino acids. Germline V gene data show CDR1 as SGHRS and CDR2 as YFSETQ. This receptor was identified in a man between 25 and 39 years old in good health. Source material: memory CD4+ T cells sorted from blood. As for subset: CD45RA-negative fraction. The chain has TRBV5-1 and TRBJ2-1, with TRBD1 matching 7 bases. CDR3 in DNA: TGCGCCAGCAGCTTAAAAGACAGGGCTAATGAGCAGTTCTTC. It yields the protein CASSLKDRANEQFF.